This TCR beta chain was captured in a study of T cell repertoires in cytomegalovirus infection. Whole-study context: Both CMV infection and a matching HLA type were indicated by public TCR beta signatures.

Germline-derived CDR1 and CDR2 are SGHVS and FNYEAQ. V lost 3 bases to trimming and J lost 3 bases, with 3 bases between them. The CDR3 consists of 12 residues. This clonotype was detected ten times or more. TCRdb called the reads again in MiXCR, with one record for every CDR3 protein. The sample records roughly 320,000 distinct CDR3 sequences, 8% to 10% being singletons. The material sequenced was PBMCs. The TCR comes from a human donor in good health (CMV status not recorded). Some clones in this sample may be carry-over from other donors' samples. The V call is TRBV7-6, the J call TRBJ1-3; D gene uncertain. CDR3 sequence reads: CASSFGGNTIYF. DNA of the CDR3: TGTGCCAGCAGCTTTGGTGGAAACACCATATATTTT.